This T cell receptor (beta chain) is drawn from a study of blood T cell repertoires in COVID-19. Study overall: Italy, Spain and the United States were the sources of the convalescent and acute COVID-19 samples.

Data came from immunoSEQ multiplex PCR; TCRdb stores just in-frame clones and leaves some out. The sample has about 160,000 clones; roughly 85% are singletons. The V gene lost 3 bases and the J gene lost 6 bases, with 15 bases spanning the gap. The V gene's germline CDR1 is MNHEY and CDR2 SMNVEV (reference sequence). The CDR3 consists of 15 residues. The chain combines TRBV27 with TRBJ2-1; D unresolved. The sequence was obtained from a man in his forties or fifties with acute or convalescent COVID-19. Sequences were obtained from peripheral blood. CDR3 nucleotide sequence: TGTGCCAGCAGTTTGCTTAGCATCTTCAGCAATGAGCAGTTCTTC. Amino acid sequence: CASSLLSIFSNEQFF.